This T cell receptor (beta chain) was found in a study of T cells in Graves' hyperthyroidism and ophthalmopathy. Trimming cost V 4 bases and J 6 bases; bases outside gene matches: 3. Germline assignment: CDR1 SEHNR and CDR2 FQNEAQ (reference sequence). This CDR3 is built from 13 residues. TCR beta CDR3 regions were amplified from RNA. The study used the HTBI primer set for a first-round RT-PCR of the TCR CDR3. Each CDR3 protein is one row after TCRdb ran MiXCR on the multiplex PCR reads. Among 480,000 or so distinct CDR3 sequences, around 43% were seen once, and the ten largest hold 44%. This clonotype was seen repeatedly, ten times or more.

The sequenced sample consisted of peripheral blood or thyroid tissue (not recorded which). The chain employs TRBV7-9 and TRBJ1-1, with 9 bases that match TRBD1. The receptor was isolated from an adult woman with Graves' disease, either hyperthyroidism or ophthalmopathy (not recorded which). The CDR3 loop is CASSSTGGPEAFF. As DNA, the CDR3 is TGTGCCAGCAGCTCCACAGGGGGCCCTGAAGCTTTCTTT.